The sequence of this T cell receptor (beta chain) was determined in a study of CD8 T cells in Susac syndrome. Overall study: Intravenous immunoglobulin alone or corticosteroids were being given to patients with Susac syndrome at blood draw, unless they were therapy-naive.

Peripheral blood CD8+ and CD4+ T cells were profiled by TCR beta sequencing. This CDR3 has 16 amino acids. The V and J ends lost 7 bases and 2 bases, in that order; junction bases with no gene match: 9. Looked up from germline, CDR1 is MNHNS and CDR2 is SASEGT. Note on this clonotype: Its antigen is as yet unknown.

Regarding the study as a whole: CD8+ clonal expansion in Susac was maximal in TEMRA cells and in active patients. In total CD8+ repertoires, sixteen Susac-specific public clones were detected, and CD8+ TEMRA repertoires contained five.

cDNA came from approximately 0.5 to 1 ug RNA primed by random hexamers. One entry per CDR3 protein results from TCRdb running MiXCR on the immunoSEQ multiplex PCR reads. The repertoire includes about 120,000 distinct CDR3 sequences, 90% to 95% of them detected once, and about 0.2% sits in the top ten. V gene TRBV6-1 combines with J gene TRBJ2-1, with TRBD2 identical over 9 bases. The sequencing sample was made of CD8+ T cells from PBMCs. The TCR sequence derives from a human donor with Susac syndrome. DNA of the CDR3: TGTGCCAGCACTCCGATTAGCGGGAGCACCTACAATGAGCAGTTCTTC. It translates to CASTPISGSTYNEQFF.